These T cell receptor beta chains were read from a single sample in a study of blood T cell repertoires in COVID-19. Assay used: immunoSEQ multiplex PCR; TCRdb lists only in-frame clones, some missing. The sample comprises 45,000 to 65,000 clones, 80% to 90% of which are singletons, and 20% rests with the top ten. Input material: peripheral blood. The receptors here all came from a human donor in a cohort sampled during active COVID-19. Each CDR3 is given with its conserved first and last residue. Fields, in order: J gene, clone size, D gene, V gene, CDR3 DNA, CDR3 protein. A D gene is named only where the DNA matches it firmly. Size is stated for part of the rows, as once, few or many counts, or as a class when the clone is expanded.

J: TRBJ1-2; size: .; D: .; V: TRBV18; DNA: TGTGCCAGCTCACCCTGGGGGCCATCCGGGACCTATAACTATGGCTACACCTTC; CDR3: CASSPWGPSGTYNYGYTF
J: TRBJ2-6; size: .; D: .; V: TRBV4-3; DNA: TGCGCCAGCAGCCAAGAAGCCGGACTGCGCGCCAACGTCCTGACTTTC; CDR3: CASSQEAGLRANVLTF
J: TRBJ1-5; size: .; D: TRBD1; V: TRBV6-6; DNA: TGTGCCAGCAGTAAACTCGGACAGGGGCAAGGGCCCCAGCATTTT; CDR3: CASSKLGQGQGPQHF
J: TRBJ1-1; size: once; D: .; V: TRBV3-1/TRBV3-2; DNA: TGTGCCAGCAGCCATGCCGCGGGCCTCACTGAAGCTTTCTTT; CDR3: CASSHAAGLTEAFF
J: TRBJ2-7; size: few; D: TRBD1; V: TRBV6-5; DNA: TGTGCCAGCAGCCGGGACAGGGGCTACGAGCAGTACTTC; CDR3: CASSRDRGYEQYF
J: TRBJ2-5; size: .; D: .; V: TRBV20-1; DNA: TGCAGTGCTAGTTTGTCTAGGTGGCAAGAGACCCAGTACTTC; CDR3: CSASLSRWQETQYF
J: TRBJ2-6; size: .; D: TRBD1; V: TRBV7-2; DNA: TGTGCCAGCAGCAACAGGGGTTCCGGGGCCAACGTCCTGACTTTC; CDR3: CASSNRGSGANVLTF
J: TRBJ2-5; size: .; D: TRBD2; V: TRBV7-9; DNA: TGTGCCAGCAGCTTACTAGCGGGCCAAGAGACCCAGTACTTC; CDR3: CASSLLAGQETQYF
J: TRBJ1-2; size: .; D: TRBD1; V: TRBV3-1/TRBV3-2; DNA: TGTGCCAGCAGTCGAGCTCGTGACAGGGACGTAGGATATGGCTACACCTTC; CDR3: CASSRARDRDVGYGYTF
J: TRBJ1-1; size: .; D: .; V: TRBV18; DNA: TGTGCCAGCTCACCATGGCACAGGGTAAGTGGTGAAGCTTTCTTT; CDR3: CASSPWHRVSGEAFF
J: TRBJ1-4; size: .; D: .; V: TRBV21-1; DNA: TGTGCCAGCAGCAAAGCAGGGGCGACTAATGAAAAACTGTTTTTT; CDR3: CASSKAGATNEKLFF
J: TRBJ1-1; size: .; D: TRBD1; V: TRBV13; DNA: TGTGCCAGCAGCCGACAGGGGAACACTGAAGCTTTCTTT; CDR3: CASSRQGNTEAFF
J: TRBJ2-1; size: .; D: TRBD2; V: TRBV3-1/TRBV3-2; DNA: TGTGCCAGCAGCCTGAGAAGGAGCGGGGGGCTCAACTCCTACAATGAGCAGTTCTTC; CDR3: CASSLRRSGGLNSYNEQFF
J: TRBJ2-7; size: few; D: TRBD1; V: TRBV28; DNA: TGTGCCAGCAGTGGTCCGGGACAGGGGAACGAGCAGTACTTC; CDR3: CASSGPGQGNEQYF
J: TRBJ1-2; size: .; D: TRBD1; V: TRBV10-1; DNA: TGCGCCAGCATCACCGGGACAGGGGTGTATGGCTACACCTTC; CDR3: CASITGTGVYGYTF
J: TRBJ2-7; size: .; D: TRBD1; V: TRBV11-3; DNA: TGTGCCAGCAGCTACCTTGGACAGGGGGACTCCTACGAGCAGTACTTC; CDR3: CASSYLGQGDSYEQYF
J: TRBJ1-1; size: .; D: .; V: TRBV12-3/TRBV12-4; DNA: TGTGCCAGCAGTCGGGGTTTTTCCAATGAAGCTTTCTTT; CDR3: CASSRGFSNEAFF
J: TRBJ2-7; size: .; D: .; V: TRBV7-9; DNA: TGTGCCAGCAGCTTATCACTCGGACAGCCTAATTACGAGCAGTACTTC; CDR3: CASSLSLGQPNYEQYF
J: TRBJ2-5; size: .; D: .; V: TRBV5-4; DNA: TGTGCCAGCAGCCGAAATTGGGAGGTATCCGAGACCCAGTACTTC; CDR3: CASSRNWEVSETQYF
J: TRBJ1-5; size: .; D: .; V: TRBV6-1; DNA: TGTGCCAGCAGTGAAGGGCGGGGGCCAGGTCAGCCCCAGCATTTT; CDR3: CASSEGRGPGQPQHF
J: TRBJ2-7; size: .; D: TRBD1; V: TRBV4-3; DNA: TGCGCCAGCAGCCAAGGCCAGGGGGCCCTCTACGAGCAGTACTTC; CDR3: CASSQGQGALYEQYF
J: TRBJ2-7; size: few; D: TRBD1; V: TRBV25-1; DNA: TGTGCCAGCAGTCTCCAACCCCGGGACAGGGATCACTACGAGCAGTACTTC; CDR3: CASSLQPRDRDHYEQYF
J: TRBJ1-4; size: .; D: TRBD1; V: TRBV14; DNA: TGTGCCAGCAGCCACTACAGGGGGCCTAATGAAAAACTGTTTTTT; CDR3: CASSHYRGPNEKLFF
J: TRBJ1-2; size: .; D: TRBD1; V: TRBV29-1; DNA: TGCAGCGTCGCCCGGATAGACAGGGGTTATGGCTACACCTTC; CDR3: CSVARIDRGYGYTF
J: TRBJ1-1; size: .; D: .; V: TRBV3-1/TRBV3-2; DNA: TGTGCCAGCAGCCAAGCTGACAGGGCTTTCTTT; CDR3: CASSQADRAFF
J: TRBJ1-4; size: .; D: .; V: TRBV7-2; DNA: TGTGCCAGCAGCACTCGGACAAATGAAAAACTGTTTTTT; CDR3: CASSTRTNEKLFF